There are a few counts of the clone carrying this T cell receptor beta chain. Its antigen is not identified. This table comes from immunoSEQ multiplex PCR, and its TCRdb copy is limited to in-frame clones, with some not included. The sample lists about 22,000 clones, around 94% occurring once. This sample is part of a study of PD-1 blockade in classical Hodgkin lymphoma. Time point meaning: newly diagnosed, previously untreated cHL patient sample. It was PBMCs in newly diagnosed, untreated classical Hodgkin lymphoma that served as comparison. Study observations and caveats: According to reports, newly diagnosed patients had lower baseline TCR diversity than healthy donors, and relapsed/refractory patients had lower baseline TCR diversity still.

The CDR3 has 18 residues. The germline V gene has CDR1 LNHNV and CDR2 YYDKDF (reference sequence). The ends lost 3 bases at V and 3 bases at J; junction bases unmatched: 10. The rearrangement uses TRBV15 and TRBJ2-2, with 10 bases lining up with TRBD2. Input material: peripheral blood mononuclear cells (PBMCs). This receptor was obtained from a human donor with classical Hodgkin lymphoma. The CDR3 DNA sequence: TGTGCCACCAGCAGGGAGGTAGTAGCGGGGGGTTACACCGGGGAGCTGTTTTTT. It encodes CATSREVVAGGYTGELFF.